Each of the 20 T cell receptor beta chains below was sequenced from the same sample in a study of PD-1 blockade in classical Hodgkin lymphoma. Indicated time point: cycle 4 day 1 (C4D1), after 6 weeks of nivolumab. Following autologous stem cell transplantation, relapse occurred in every patient, and exposure to brentuximab vedotin varied. The CD8+ T cells came from thawed PBMCs through magnetic negative selection. Clones were read by immunoSEQ multiplex PCR, and TCRdb kept only the in-frame ones, dropping some. Of about 7,800 clones in the sample, 65% to 85% were seen once. Sequenced material: CD8+ T cells from blood, taken before the fourth cycle of nivolumab. These receptors all come from a human donor with classical Hodgkin lymphoma.

There are a few counts of this clone. V usage is TRBV5-4 and J usage is TRBJ1-2, with D uncertain. Looked up from germline, CDR1 is SGHNT and CDR2 is YYREEE (reference sequence). The CDR3 extends over 13 amino acids. V was shortened by 0 bases and J by 10 bases, with 13 bases between the two germline ends. The CDR3 protein is CASSLADEGHYTF. In DNA form, the CDR3 reads TGTGCCAGCAGCTTGGCCGACGAGGGCCACTACACCTTC.

CDR3 amino acids: CASSQDGTGLFNTEAFF. The CDR3 DNA sequence: TGCGCCAGCAGCCAAGACGGTACAGGGCTTTTTAACACTGAAGCTTTCTTT. This chain links TRBV4-1 with TRBJ1-1; D may be TRBD1 (6 bases). Trimming stripped 0 bases from V and 2 bases from J, with 16 bases between. Germline assignment: CDR1 MGHRA and CDR2 YSYEKL. This CDR3 has 17 amino acids.

In DNA, the CDR3 is TGTGCCAGCAGTTTAACCCGAATGGCTGGAAACACCATATATTTT. It is translated as CASSLTRMAGNTIYF. The chain couples TRBV27 to TRBJ1-3, with D unclear. The CDR3 is 15 residues long. Trimming removed 2 bases at V and 2 bases at J, with 10 bases between. The germline V gene encodes CDR1 MNHEY and CDR2 SMNVEV (reference sequence).

The CDR3 coding sequence is TGTGCCAGCAGCTTTTCAGGTCGGCGATGGGACACTGAAGCTTTCTTT. Translated: CASSFSGRRWDTEAFF. The chain recombines TRBV7-9 with TRBJ1-1; D is ambiguous. This CDR3 is 16 amino acids long. CDR1 is SEHNR, CDR2 FQNEAQ, per germline (reference sequence). Trimming removed 3 bases from V and 3 bases from J, with 17 bases in between.

The CDR3 loop is CASSPRLAVNLQETQYF. The CDR3 DNA reads as TGTGCCAGCAGCCCCCGACTAGCGGTCAATCTCCAAGAGACCCAGTACTTC. The V and J genes are TRBV5-5 and TRBJ2-5, with 9 bases matching TRBD2. CDR3 length: 17 residues. CDR1 and CDR2 (germline): SGHKS, YYEKEE (reference sequence). Trimming at V came to 4 bases and at J to 1 base, leaving 11 bases not matched to a gene.

The V and J genes are TRBV27 and TRBJ2-7; 9 bases line up with TRBD1. Germline loops: CDR1 MNHEY, CDR2 SMNVEV (reference sequence). Germline trimming cut 8 bases from V and 5 bases from J; bases unmatched to any gene: 13. This CDR3 is 15 amino acids long. This chain's CDR3 is CASQIEQGAGDEQYF. CDR3 nucleotide sequence: TGTGCCAGCCAAATAGAACAGGGGGCTGGCGACGAGCAGTACTTC.

The chain employs TRBV29-1 and TRBJ2-7; 7 bases match TRBD2. The CDR3 has 12 amino acids. Germline V gives CDR1 SQVTM, CDR2 ANQGSEA. V shed 7 bases and J 1 base; nucleotides not matched to a gene: 4. The CDR3 here is CSALAESYEQYF. The CDR3 region has the DNA TGCAGCGCCCTAGCGGAATCCTACGAGCAGTACTTC.

J is TRBJ2-5 and V is TRBV4-2; D is ambiguous. Germline V CDR1 and CDR2: LGHNA, YNFKEQ. The CDR3 sequence is 14 residues long. Deletions cut 0 bases from V and 2 bases from J, with 7 bases between. CDR3 nucleotides: TGTGCCAGCAGCCAAGAACGGCGACAAGAGACCCAGTACTTC. Its protein is CASSQERRQETQYF.

This clone was counted a few times. J is TRBJ2-7 and V is TRBV5-1; D possibly corresponds to TRBD1 (6 bases). Trimming took off 2 bases at V and 6 bases at J, with 12 bases between the two ends. Germline values: CDR1 SGHRS, CDR2 YFSETQ. This CDR3 is 13 amino acids long. CDR3 DNA sequence: TGCGCCAGCAGCTTCGGGACACCCGGCGAGCAGTACTTC. Protein product: CASSFGTPGEQYF.

The V and J genes are TRBV7-2 and TRBJ2-7; 10 positions match TRBD2. The V gene's germline CDR1 is SGHTA and CDR2 FQGNSA. CDR3 length: 17 amino acids. Trimming at V came to 0 bases and at J to 4 bases, leaving 9 bases not matched to a gene. Here the CDR3 DNA reads TGTGCCAGCAGCTTAGCTTGGCTAGCGGGAGCAAGTTACGAGCAGTACTTC. Translation gives CASSLAWLAGASYEQYF.

This rearrangement joins TRBV27 to TRBJ2-1; D remains unclear. CDR3 size: 14 residues. Trimming took off 7 bases at V and 2 bases at J, with 12 bases between the two ends. CDR1 is MNHEY, CDR2 SMNVEV, per germline (reference sequence). For the CDR3, the DNA is TGTGCCAGCACCGTGGGGTTCCCCTACAATGAGCAGTTCTTC. Its translation: CASTVGFPYNEQFF.

The rearrangement links TRBV9 to TRBJ2-1; the match to TRBD2 covers 9 bases. V was clipped by 0 bases and J by 7 bases; unmatched bases: 8. Germline values: CDR1 SGDLS, CDR2 YYNGEE. The CDR3 has 16 residues. The CDR3 sequence is CASSVAPSGGMNEQFF. In DNA form, the CDR3 reads TGTGCCAGCAGCGTAGCTCCCAGCGGGGGGATGAATGAGCAGTTCTTC.

J is TRBJ1-5 and V is TRBV21-1. TRBV21-1 is a documented pseudogene. CDR3 length equals 23 residues. The CDR3 DNA sequence: TGTGCCAGCAGCAAGTCGAAGGGATTTCCGATGCCCATGGGGATCTATAGCAATCAGCCCCAGCATTTT. This sequence encodes CASSKSKGFPMPMGIYSNQPQHF.

V is TRBV6-5 and J is TRBJ2-3; perhaps D is TRBD1 or TRBD2 (6 bases each). This CDR3 contains 14 residues. Per the germline V gene, CDR1 is MNHEY and CDR2 is SVGAGI. V gave up 5 bases and J gave up 4 bases, with 13 bases separating them. CDR3 DNA sequence: TGTGCCAGCAGTATACAGGGAGGAGCAGATACGCAGTATTTT. Translated, it gives CASSIQGGADTQYF.

This clone occurred once. V gene TRBV2 combines with J gene TRBJ1-1; 8 bases agree with TRBD1. Germline loops: CDR1 SNHLY, CDR2 FYNNEI. This CDR3 spans 15 amino acids. With V trimmed by 4 bases and J by 3 bases, 7 bases remained unmatched. CDR3 in amino acids: CASSADRVIDTEAFF. The CDR3 DNA reads TGTGCCAGCAGTGCGGACAGGGTTATCGACACTGAAGCTTTCTTT. Using reference TRBV2 and TRBJ1-1 for the parts outside the CDR3, the full variable domain is EPEVTQTPSHQVTQMGQEVILRCVPISNHLYFYWYRQILGQKVEFLVSFYNNEISEKSEIFDDQFSVERPDGSNFTLKIRSTKLEDSAMYFCASSADRVIDTEAFFGQGTRLTVV.

The genes are TRBV7-9 and TRBJ2-1; 7 positions agree with TRBD2. The trim removed 2 bases at V and 4 bases at J, leaving 2 bases unmatched. CDR1 is SEHNR and CDR2 is FQNEAQ in the germline V gene (reference sequence). The CDR3 runs to 14 residues. The CDR3 DNA reads as TGTGCCAGCAGCTTACTAGCGGTATACAATGAGCAGTTCTTC. Protein: CASSLLAVYNEQFF.

The V and J genes are TRBV5-4 and TRBJ2-1; TRBD2 matches 12 bases. Per the germline V gene, CDR1 is SGHNT and CDR2 is YYREEE (reference sequence). This CDR3 is built from 18 residues. The junction had 6 bases not matched to a gene; V was cut back by 0 bases and J by 2 bases. The CDR3 is CASSLGLAGEFTYNEQFF. The CDR3 DNA sequence: TGTGCCAGCAGCTTGGGACTAGCGGGAGAGTTCACCTACAATGAGCAGTTCTTC.

The genes are TRBV7-3 and TRBJ2-3; 12 nucleotides agree with TRBD2. The junction had 5 bases not matched to a gene; V was cut back by 6 bases and J by 4 bases. The CDR3 covers 15 residues. Germline CDR1 is SGHTA and CDR2 is FQGTGA. The CDR3 DNA is TGTGCCAGCAGTCGACTAGCGGGAGCAGCAGATACGCAGTATTTT. Protein sequence: CASSRLAGAADTQYF. Looking up the rest from reference TRBV7-3 and TRBJ2-3 gives the full variable domain: GAGVSQTPSNKVTEKGKYVELRCDPISGHTALYWYRQSLGQGPEFLIYFQGTGAADDSGLPNDRFFAVRPEGSVSTLKIQRTERGDSAVYLCASSRLAGAADTQYFGPGTRLTVL.

This chain links TRBV6-1 with TRBJ1-5, with D maybe TRBD1 (5 bases). From germline, CDR1 is MNHNS and CDR2 SASEGT. The CDR3 extends over 17 amino acids. The V end was cut by 2 bases, the J end by 2 bases, with 16 bases between. The CDR3 region has the DNA TGTGCCAGCAGTGAATCCATAGCGGGGGGGGGCAATCAGCCCCAGCATTTT. Translating gives CASSESIAGGGNQPQHF.

This chain connects TRBV19 to TRBJ1-5; D is unresolved. Trimming removed 5 bases from V and 0 bases from J, with 20 bases in between. The CDR3 covers 18 residues. Germline V CDR1 and CDR2: LNHDA, SQIVND (reference sequence). CDR3 in amino acids: CASSSWTVDVYSNQPQHF. As DNA, the CDR3 is TGTGCCAGTAGTTCGTGGACGGTCGATGTTTATAGCAATCAGCCCCAGCATTTT. Full variable domain (remainder filled in from reference TRBV19 and TRBJ1-5): DGGITQSPKYLFRKEGQNVTLSCEQNLNHDAMYWYRQDPGQGLRLIYYSQIVNDFQKGDIAEGYSVSREKKESFPLTVTSAQKNPTAFYLCASSSWTVDVYSNQPQHFGDGTRLSIL.